This T cell receptor beta chain derives from a study of blood T cell repertoires in COVID-19. In the study overall: Sources were T cells, B-cell-depleted T cells, or PBMCs; the material itself was cDNA or gDNA.

Only in-frame clones appear in the TCRdb table, and some are missing; sequencing was by immunoSEQ multiplex PCR. The sample includes 130,000 or so clones, around nine tenths of them seen just once. V lost 3 bases to trimming and J lost 9 bases; unmatched junction nucleotides: 9. Germline CDR1 reads LGHDT; CDR2 reads YNNKEL (reference sequence). CDR3 length: 15 residues. Sequencing was performed on peripheral blood. The chain links TRBV3-1 (or the pseudogene TRBV3-2) to TRBJ2-2; TRBD1 matches at 8 bases. The clonotype comes from a man in his sixties or seventies with active COVID-19. The CDR3 loop is CASSHAGTGFRELFF. The CDR3 DNA reads as TGTGCCAGCAGCCACGCCGGGACAGGCTTCCGGGAGCTGTTTTTT.